Each of the 7 T cell receptor beta chains below was sequenced from the same sample in a study of T-cell memory formation after mild COVID-19. TCRdb itself ran the 5' RACE reads through MiXCR, one entry per CDR3 protein. The sample has roughly 170,000 distinct CDR3 sequences; around a fifth are singletons. Sequenced sample: PBMCs or a T cell subset sorted from them (not recorded which). Receptor source: an adult woman who had mild COVID-19 (a few samples of this study predate the infection). Cell type and time point are not known.

This chain links TRBV7-9 with TRBJ2-7; D is undetermined. V lost 1 base and J lost 6, with 10 bases in between. The CDR3 extends over 13 amino acids. The germline V gene encodes CDR1 SEHNR and CDR2 FQNEAQ (reference sequence). CDR3 amino acids: CASSLVPGGEQYF. The CDR3 coding sequence is TGTGCCAGCAGCTTAGTTCCGGGCGGCGAGCAGTACTTC.

This clonotype has just a few counts. The V and J genes are TRBV7-9 and TRBJ2-7; a weak D match, TRBD1 (5 bases). CDR3 length: 13 residues. V was trimmed by 2 bases and J by 3 bases, leaving 8 bases between them. CDR1 and CDR2 (germline): SEHNR, FQNEAQ (reference sequence). For the CDR3, the DNA is TGTGCCAGCAGCTTATCCGGACACTACGAGCAGTACTTC. This gives the protein CASSLSGHYEQYF.

The CDR3 loop reads CASSQGGPQHF. CDR3 nucleotide sequence: TGTGCCAGCAGTCAGGGGGGGCCCCAGCATTTT. V is TRBV12-3 or TRBV12-4 and J is TRBJ1-5; TRBD1 matches at 7 bases. This CDR3 is built from 11 residues. With 5 bases clipped from V and 9 bases from J, the junction kept 1 base outside the gene matches.

The chain uses TRBV6-5 and TRBJ2-7; the match to TRBD1 covers 7 bases. CDR3 length equals 14 residues. Trimming cost V 0 bases and J 5 bases; bases outside gene matches: 4. CDR1 MNHEY and CDR2 SVGAGI come from the germline V gene. The CDR3 DNA follows: TGTGCCAGCAGTTACTCAGGGGGCTTAGACGAGCAGTACTTC. Translated: CASSYSGGLDEQYF.

This clonotype turned up a few times. CDR3 in amino acids: CASAPPGQPQHF. The CDR3 region has the DNA TGTGCCAGCGCCCCCCCGGGTCAGCCCCAGCATTTT. The gene calls are TRBV12-3 or TRBV12-4 and TRBJ1-5; unclear D gene. The CDR3 consists of 12 residues. Trimming cost V 8 bases and J 6 bases, with 11 bases left between them.

The J gene is TRBJ2-1, the V gene TRBV6-5; 10 bases are shared with TRBD2. The CDR3 runs to 17 residues. Germline trimming cut 0 bases from V and 9 bases from J; bases unmatched to any gene: 11. Germline V gene lookup returns CDR1 MNHEY and CDR2 SVGAGI. CDR3 coding DNA: TGTGCCAGCAGTTACTCAGTCGCTAGCGGGAGAGGGGCTGAGCAGTTCTTC. Translation gives CASSYSVASGRGAEQFF.

The rearrangement joins TRBV9 to TRBJ2-5; 13 positions agree with TRBD2. The germline V gene encodes CDR1 SGDLS and CDR2 YYNGEE. Losses at the gene ends were 2 bases for V and 4 bases for J; bases not matched to a gene: 5. The CDR3 totals 16 residues. CDR3 DNA sequence: TGTGCCAGCAGCGTGGGACTAGCGGGATTCGGAGAGACCCAGTACTTC. Protein: CASSVGLAGFGETQYF.